This T cell receptor (beta chain) emerged from a study of cytomegalovirus exposure and HLA in healthy donors. The overall study: In a previous analysis, 117 million unique TCR beta sequences were found from roughly 180 million T cells. Study-wide results and caveats: Per published accounts, TCR beta sequences correctly predicted the HLA-A and HLA-B alleles of most subjects. TCR beta chains associated with HLA were, in a later analysis, more clonally expanded than equally common others.

This CDR3 has 14 residues. The V end was cut by 3 bases, the J end by 0 bases, with 9 bases between. CDR1 LNHDA and CDR2 SQIVND come from the germline V gene (reference sequence). The PCR employed 60 Vbeta primers together with 13 Jbeta primers. Per the original methods: Counted up in a later analysis, unique TCR beta chains came to about 83 million, with about 10 million shared. TCRdb's copy holds only in-frame clones and misses some; the assay was immunoSEQ multiplex PCR. V and J calls and clone size are copied from that table; D and trimming were computed from the DNA. Of 250,000 to 350,000 clones in the sample, approximately 90% are singletons; the top ten hold roughly 4%. Details on this clone: Its antigen is as yet unknown.

The chain employs TRBV19 and TRBJ2-7; no clear D gene. The sequence derives from a man aged 35 to 55 in good health and CMV-seropositive. The specimen was PBMCs. CDR3 in DNA: TGTGCCAGTAGTATCCTCCCGGGCTCCTACGAGCAGTACTTC. Translated: CASSILPGSYEQYF.